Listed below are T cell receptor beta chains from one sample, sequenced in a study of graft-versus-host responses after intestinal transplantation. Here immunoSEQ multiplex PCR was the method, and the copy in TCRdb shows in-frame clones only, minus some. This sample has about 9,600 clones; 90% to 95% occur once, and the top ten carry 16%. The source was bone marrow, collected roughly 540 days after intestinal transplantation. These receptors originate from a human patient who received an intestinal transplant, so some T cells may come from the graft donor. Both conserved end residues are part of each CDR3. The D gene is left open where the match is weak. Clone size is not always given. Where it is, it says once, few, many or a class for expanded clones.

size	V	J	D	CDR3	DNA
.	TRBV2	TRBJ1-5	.	CASSARAGQPQHF	TGTGCCAGCAGTGCCAGGGCCGGTCAGCCCCAGCATTTT
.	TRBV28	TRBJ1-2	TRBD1	CASSLLLQDRGYTF	TGTGCCAGCAGTTTATTACTACAGGACAGGGGCTACACCTTC
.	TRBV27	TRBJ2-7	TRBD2	CASRASGTGEQYF	TGTGCCAGCAGGGCTAGCGGGACGGGCGAGCAGTACTTC
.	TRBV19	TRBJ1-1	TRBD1	CASRGTGVLNTEAFF	TGTGCCAGTAGGGGGACAGGGGTATTGAACACTGAAGCTTTCTTT
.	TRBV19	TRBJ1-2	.	CASSIWNRDTNYGYTF	TGTGCCAGTAGTATATGGAACAGGGATACTAACTATGGCTACACCTTC
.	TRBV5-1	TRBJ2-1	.	CASSPHDGGQFF	TGCGCCAGCAGCCCTCACGACGGGGGGCAGTTCTTC
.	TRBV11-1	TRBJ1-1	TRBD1	CASSRTGGGTEAFF	TGTGCCAGCAGTAGGACAGGGGGAGGCACTGAAGCTTTCTTT
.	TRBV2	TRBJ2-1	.	CASLDKDDEQFF	TGTGCCAGCCTTGACAAGGACGATGAGCAGTTCTTC
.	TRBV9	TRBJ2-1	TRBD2	CASSQSGSSYNEQFF	TGTGCCAGCAGCCAAAGCGGGAGCTCCTACAATGAGCAGTTCTTC
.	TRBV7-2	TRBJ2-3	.	CASSLEAGTDTQYF	TGTGCCAGCAGCTTAGAGGCTGGCACAGATACGCAGTATTTT
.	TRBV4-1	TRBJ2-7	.	CASSLRQPYEQYF	TGCGCCAGCAGCCTCCGACAGCCCTACGAGCAGTACTTC
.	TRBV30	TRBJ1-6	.	CAWRVEGSYNSPLHF	TGTGCCTGGAGAGTCGAGGGTTCCTATAATTCACCCCTCCACTTT
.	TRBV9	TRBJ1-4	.	CASSVDVATNEKLFF	TGTGCCAGCAGCGTAGACGTTGCAACTAATGAAAAACTGTTTTTT
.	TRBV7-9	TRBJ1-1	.	CASSFPGPNTEAFF	TGTGCCAGCAGCTTTCCAGGGCCGAACACTGAAGCTTTCTTT
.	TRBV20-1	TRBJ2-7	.	CSARLGYEQYF	TGCAGTGCTAGACTGGGGTACGAGCAGTACTTC
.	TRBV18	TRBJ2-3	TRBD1	CASSPPIRDRLSTDTQYF	TGTGCCAGCTCACCACCCATCCGGGACAGACTAAGCACAGATACGCAGTATTTT
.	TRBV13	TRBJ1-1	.	CASSPGNTEAFF	TGTGCCAGCAGCCCGGGGAACACTGAAGCTTTCTTT
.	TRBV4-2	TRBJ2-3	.	CASKREPTDTQYF	TGTGCCAGCAAACGGGAGCCCACAGATACGCAGTATTTT
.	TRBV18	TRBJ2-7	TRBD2	CASSPRQGTSPYEQYF	TGTGCCAGCTCACCACGTCAGGGGACTAGTCCCTACGAGCAGTACTTC
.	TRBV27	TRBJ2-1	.	CASSLGATYNEQFF	TGTGCCAGCAGCTTGGGGGCAACCTACAATGAGCAGTTCTTC
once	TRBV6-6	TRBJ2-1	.	CASSWRTDTNEQFF	TGTGCCAGCAGTTGGCGGACTGATACTAATGAGCAGTTCTTC
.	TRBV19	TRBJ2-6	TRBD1	CAGNQVGQVPSGANVLTF	TGTGCCGGAAATCAAGTTGGACAGGTCCCTTCTGGGGCCAACGTCCTGACTTTC
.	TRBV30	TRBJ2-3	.	CAWAGQSNQPQYF	TGTGCCTGGGCGGGACAGAGCAATCAGCCCCAGTATTTT
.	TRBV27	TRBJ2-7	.	CASGSEQYF	TGTGCCAGCGGATCCGAGCAGTACTTC
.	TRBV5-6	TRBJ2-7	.	CASSSGSSYEQYF	TGTGCCAGCAGCTCTGGGAGCTCCTACGAGCAGTACTTC
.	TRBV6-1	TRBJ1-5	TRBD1	CASRTGGKNQPQHF	TGTGCCAGCAGGACAGGGGGAAAGAATCAGCCCCAGCATTTT
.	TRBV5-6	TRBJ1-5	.	CASSLGQPNQPQHF	TGTGCCAGCAGCTTGGGACAGCCCAATCAGCCCCAGCATTTT
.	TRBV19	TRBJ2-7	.	CASSMSLPSSYEQYF	TGTGCCAGTAGTATGTCCCTCCCGAGCTCCTACGAGCAGTACTTC
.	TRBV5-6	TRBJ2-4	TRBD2	CASSAGTSGSNPKNIQYF	TGTGCCAGCAGCGCGGGGACTAGCGGGAGCAATCCCAAAAACATTCAGTACTTC
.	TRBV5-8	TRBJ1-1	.	CASSWDPTSNTEAFF	TGTGCCAGCAGCTGGGACCCGACATCGAACACTGAAGCTTTCTTT
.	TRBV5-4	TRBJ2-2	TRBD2	CASSKLRSGRNTGELFF	TGTGCCAGCAGCAAGTTACGTAGCGGGAGAAACACCGGGGAGCTGTTTTTT
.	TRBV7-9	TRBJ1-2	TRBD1	CASSLVRQGNYGYTF	TGTGCCAGCAGCTTAGTTAGACAGGGTAACTATGGCTACACCTTC
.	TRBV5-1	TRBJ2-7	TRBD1	CASSLGQGAYEQYF	TGCGCCAGCAGCTTGGGACAGGGGGCTTATGAGCAGTACTTC
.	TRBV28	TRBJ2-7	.	CASSLWAVPYEQYF	TGTGCCAGCAGTTTGTGGGCGGTGCCCTACGAGCAGTACTTC
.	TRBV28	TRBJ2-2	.	CASSLMTGTGELFF	TGTGCCAGCAGTTTAATGACTGGCACCGGGGAGCTGTTTTTT
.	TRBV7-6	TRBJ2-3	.	CASSLAGGTDTQYF	TGTGCCAGCAGCTTAGCGGGGGGCACAGATACGCAGTATTTT
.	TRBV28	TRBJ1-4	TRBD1	CASSLWTGADEKLFF	TGTGCCAGCAGTTTATGGACAGGGGCGGATGAAAAACTGTTTTTT
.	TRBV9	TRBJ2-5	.	CASSVGGQGKTQYF	TGTGCCAGCAGCGTAGGGGGCCAGGGAAAGACCCAGTACTTC
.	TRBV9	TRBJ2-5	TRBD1	CASSGGQGPAQETQYF	TGTGCCAGCAGCGGAGGACAGGGACCCGCACAAGAGACCCAGTACTTC
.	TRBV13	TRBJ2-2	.	CASSLGPGELFF	TGTGCCAGCAGCTTAGGCCCCGGGGAGCTGTTTTTT
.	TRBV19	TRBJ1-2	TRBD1	CASEPRTGDYGYTF	TGTGCCAGTGAGCCCCGGACAGGAGACTATGGCTACACCTTC
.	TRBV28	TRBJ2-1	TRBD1	CASSTLRQGPVRGEQFF	TGTGCCAGCAGTACGCTTAGACAGGGGCCGGTTAGGGGTGAGCAGTTCTTC
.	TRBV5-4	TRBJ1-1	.	CASSLWVDGEAFF	TGTGCCAGCAGCCTCTGGGTCGATGGGGAAGCTTTCTTT
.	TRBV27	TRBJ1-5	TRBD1	CASSLSRTGGYSNQPQHF	TGTGCCAGCAGTTTATCGCGGACAGGGGGATATAGCAATCAGCCCCAGCATTTT
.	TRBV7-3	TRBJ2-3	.	CASSGREGHTQYF	TGTGCCAGCAGCGGTCGTGAAGGCCATACGCAGTATTTT
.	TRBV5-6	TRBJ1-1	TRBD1	CASSPGTGGSSTEAFF	TGTGCCAGCAGCCCGGGAACAGGGGGCTCTAGCACTGAAGCTTTCTTT
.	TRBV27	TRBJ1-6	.	CASSSVVSPLHF	TGTGCCAGCAGCTCGGTGGTTTCACCCCTCCACTTT
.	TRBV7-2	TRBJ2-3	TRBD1	CASSWTGGNTDTQYF	TGTGCCAGCAGTTGGACAGGGGGTAACACAGATACGCAGTATTTT
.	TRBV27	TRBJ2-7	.	CASSFRLTSYEQYF	TGTGCCAGCAGTTTCCGGCTAACCTCCTACGAGCAGTACTTC
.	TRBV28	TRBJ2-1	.	CASSLLAVNEQFF	TGTGCCAGCAGTTTACTGGCAGTAAATGAGCAGTTCTTC
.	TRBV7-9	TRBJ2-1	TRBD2	CASSLVAGAYNEQFF	TGTGCCAGCAGCTTAGTAGCGGGAGCCTACAATGAGCAGTTCTTC
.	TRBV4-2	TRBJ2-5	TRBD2	CASSQGSSGSQETQYF	TGTGCCAGCAGCCAAGGGTCTAGCGGGAGCCAAGAGACCCAGTACTTC
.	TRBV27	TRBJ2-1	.	CASSLSRNEQFF	TGTGCCAGCAGCCTATCCCGCAATGAGCAGTTCTTC
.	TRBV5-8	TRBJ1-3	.	CASSLGGTGNTIYF	TGTGCCAGCAGCTTGGGAGGCACTGGAAACACCATATATTTT
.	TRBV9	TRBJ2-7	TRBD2	CASSGTSGYEQYF	TGTGCCAGCAGCGGGACTAGCGGCTACGAGCAGTACTTC
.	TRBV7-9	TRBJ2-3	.	CASKNGGSNTQYF	TGTGCCAGCAAGAATGGGGGCTCAAATACGCAGTATTTT
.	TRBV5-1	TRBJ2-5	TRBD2	CASSLGREGGETQYF	TGCGCCAGCAGCTTGGGGCGGGAGGGCGGAGAGACCCAGTACTTC
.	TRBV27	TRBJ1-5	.	CASSLSGYGQPQHF	TGTGCCAGCAGTTTATCGGGGTACGGTCAGCCCCAGCATTTT